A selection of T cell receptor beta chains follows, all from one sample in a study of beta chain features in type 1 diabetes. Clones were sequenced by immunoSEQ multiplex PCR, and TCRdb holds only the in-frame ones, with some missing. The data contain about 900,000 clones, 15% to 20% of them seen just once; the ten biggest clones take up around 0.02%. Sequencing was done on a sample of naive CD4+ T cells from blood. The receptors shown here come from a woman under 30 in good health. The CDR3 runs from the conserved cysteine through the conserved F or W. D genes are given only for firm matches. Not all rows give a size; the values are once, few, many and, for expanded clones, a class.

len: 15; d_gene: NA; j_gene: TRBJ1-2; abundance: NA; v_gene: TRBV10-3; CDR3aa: CAISEKGERAYGYTF; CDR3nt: TGTGCCATCAGTGAGAAGGGGGAACGGGCCTATGGCTACACCTTC
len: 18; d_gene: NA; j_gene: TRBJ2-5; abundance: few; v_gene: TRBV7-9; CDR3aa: CASSQAVRGSDNQETQYF; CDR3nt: TGTGCCAGCAGCCAAGCGGTAAGAGGGAGCGATAACCAAGAGACCCAGTACTTC
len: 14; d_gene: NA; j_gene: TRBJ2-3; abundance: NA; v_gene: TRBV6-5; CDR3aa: CASSRRGSTDTQYF; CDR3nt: TGTGCCAGCAGTAGGAGAGGGAGCACAGATACGCAGTATTTT
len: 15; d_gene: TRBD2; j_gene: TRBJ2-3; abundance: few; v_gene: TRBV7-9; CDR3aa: CASSFSGRVADTQYF; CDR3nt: TGTGCCAGCAGCTTTAGCGGGAGGGTCGCAGATACGCAGTATTTT
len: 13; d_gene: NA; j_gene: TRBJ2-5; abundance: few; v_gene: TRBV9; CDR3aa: CASSVEQGLRQYF; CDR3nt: TGTGCCAGCAGCGTAGAACAGGGATTACGCCAGTACTTC
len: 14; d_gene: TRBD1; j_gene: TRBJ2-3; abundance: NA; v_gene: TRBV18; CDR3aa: CASSLGQSTDTQYF; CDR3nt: TGTGCCAGCTCACTGGGACAGAGCACAGATACGCAGTATTTT
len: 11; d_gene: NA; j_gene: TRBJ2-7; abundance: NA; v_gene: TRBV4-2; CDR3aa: CATGDSYEQYF; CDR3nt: TGTGCCACCGGGGACTCCTACGAGCAGTACTTC
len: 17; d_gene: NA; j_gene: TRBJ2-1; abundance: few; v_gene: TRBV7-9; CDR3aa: CASSLGATFTDGNEQFF; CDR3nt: TGTGCCAGCAGCTTAGGGGCTACATTTACCGATGGCAATGAGCAGTTCTTC
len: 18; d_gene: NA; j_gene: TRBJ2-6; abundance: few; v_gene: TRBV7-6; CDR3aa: CASSLAPRTISGANVLTF; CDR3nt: TGTGCCAGCAGCTTAGCGCCACGGACAATCTCTGGGGCCAACGTCCTGACTTTC
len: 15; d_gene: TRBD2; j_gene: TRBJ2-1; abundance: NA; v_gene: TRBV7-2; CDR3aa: CASSFQAGIYDEQFF; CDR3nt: TGTGCCAGCAGCTTTCAAGCGGGAATATACGATGAGCAGTTCTTC
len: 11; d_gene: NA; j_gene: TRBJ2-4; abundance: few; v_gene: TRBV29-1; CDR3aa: CSVGRVDIQYF; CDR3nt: TGCAGCGTTGGCAGGGTGGACATTCAGTACTTC
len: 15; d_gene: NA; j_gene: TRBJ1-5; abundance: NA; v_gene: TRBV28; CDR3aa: CASSPFRYSNQPQHF; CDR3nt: TGTGCCAGCAGTCCCTTTCGTTACAGCAATCAGCCCCAGCATTTT
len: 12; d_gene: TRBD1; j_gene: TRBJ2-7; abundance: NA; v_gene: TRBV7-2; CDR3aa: CASSIGTGEQYF; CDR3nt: TGTGCCAGCAGCATCGGGACAGGCGAGCAGTACTTC
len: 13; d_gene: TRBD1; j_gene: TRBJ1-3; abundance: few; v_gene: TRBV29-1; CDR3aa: CSVHTGGGNTIYF; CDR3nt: TGCAGCGTTCATACAGGGGGAGGAAACACCATATATTTT
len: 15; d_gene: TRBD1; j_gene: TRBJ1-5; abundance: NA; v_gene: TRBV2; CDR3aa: CASSNWGQANQPQHF; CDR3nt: TGTGCCAGCAGTAATTGGGGACAGGCTAATCAGCCCCAGCATTTT
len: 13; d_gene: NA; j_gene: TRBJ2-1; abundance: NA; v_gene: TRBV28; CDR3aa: CASSIPSRGIQFF; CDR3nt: TGTGCCAGTAGTATTCCGTCTCGCGGGATACAGTTCTTC
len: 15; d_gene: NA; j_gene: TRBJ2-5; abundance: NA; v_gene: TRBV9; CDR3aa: CASSINGDSRETQYF; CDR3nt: TGTGCCAGCAGCATCAACGGAGATAGCCGCGAGACCCAGTACTTC
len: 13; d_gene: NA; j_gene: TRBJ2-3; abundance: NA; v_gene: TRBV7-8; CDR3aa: CASSPRRSDTQYF; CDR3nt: TGTGCCAGCAGCCCTCGACGTTCAGATACGCAGTATTTT
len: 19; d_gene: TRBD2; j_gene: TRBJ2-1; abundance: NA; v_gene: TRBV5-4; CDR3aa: CASSSTMLNSGGIRNEQFF; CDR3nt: TGTGCCAGCAGCTCCACAATGCTTAATAGCGGGGGTATCAGGAATGAGCAGTTCTTC
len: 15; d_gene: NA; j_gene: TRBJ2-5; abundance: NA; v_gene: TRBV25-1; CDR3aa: CASSVGRVRGETQYF; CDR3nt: TGTGCCAGCAGTGTCGGACGGGTACGGGGTGAGACCCAGTACTTC
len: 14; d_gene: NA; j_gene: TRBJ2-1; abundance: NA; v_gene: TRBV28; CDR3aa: CASSLPLNYNEQFF; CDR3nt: TGTGCCAGCAGTTTGCCGCTGAACTACAATGAGCAGTTCTTC
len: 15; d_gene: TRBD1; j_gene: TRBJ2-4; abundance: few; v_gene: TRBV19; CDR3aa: CASNPQGGDQARQYF; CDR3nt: TGTGCCAGTAATCCACAGGGGGGAGATCAGGCCCGTCAGTACTTC
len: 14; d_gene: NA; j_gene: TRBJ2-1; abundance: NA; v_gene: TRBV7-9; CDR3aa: CASSPEVGRNEQFF; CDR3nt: TGTGCCAGCAGCCCAGAGGTGGGGCGCAATGAGCAGTTCTTC
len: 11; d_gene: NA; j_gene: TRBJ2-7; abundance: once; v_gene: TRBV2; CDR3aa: CASSEEGEQYF; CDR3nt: TGTGCCAGCAGTGAGGAGGGAGAGCAGTACTTC
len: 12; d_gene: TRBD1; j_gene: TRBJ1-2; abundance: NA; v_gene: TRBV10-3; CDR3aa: CATRQGDYGYTF; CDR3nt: TGTGCCACCAGACAGGGGGACTATGGCTACACCTTC
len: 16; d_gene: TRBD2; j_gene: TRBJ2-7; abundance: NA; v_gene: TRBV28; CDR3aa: CASRQPPGLAANEQYF; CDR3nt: TGTGCCAGCCGACAACCCCCGGGACTAGCGGCAAACGAGCAGTACTTC
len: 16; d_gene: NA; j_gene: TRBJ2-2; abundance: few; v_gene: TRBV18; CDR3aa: CASSPWTPQNTGELFF; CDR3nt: TGTGCCAGCTCACCATGGACACCACAGAACACCGGGGAGCTGTTTTTT
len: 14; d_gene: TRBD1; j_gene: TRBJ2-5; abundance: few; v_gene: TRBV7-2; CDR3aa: CASSSPPTGSYHHF; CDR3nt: TGTGCCAGCAGCTCCCCCCCGACAGGGTCATATCATCACTTC
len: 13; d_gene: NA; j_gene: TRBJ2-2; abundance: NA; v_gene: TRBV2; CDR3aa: CASRNSNTGELFF; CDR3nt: TGTGCCAGCAGGAATTCGAACACCGGGGAGCTGTTTTTT
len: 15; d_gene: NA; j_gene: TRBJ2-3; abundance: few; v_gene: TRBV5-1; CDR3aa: CASSLGPTQTDTQYF; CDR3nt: TGCGCCAGCAGCTTGGGCCCGACCCAAACAGATACGCAGTATTTT
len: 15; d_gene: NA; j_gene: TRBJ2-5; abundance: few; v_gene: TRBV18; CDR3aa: CASSGGSARQETQYF; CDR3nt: TGTGCCAGCTCAGGGGGGTCGGCTAGACAAGAGACCCAGTACTTC
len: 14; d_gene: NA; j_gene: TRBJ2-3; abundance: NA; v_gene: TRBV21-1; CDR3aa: CASKTLSGRGTQYF; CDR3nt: TGTGCCAGCAAGACCCTTAGCGGGAGAGGTACGCAGTATTTT
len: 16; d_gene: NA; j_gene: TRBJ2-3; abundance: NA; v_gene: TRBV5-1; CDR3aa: CASSLAAGLSTDTQYF; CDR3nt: TGCGCCAGCAGCTTGGCCGCAGGGCTGAGCACAGATACGCAGTATTTT
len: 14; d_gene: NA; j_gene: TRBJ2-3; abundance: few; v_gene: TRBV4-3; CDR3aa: CASSQDLAGWTQYF; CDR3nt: TGCGCCAGCAGCCAAGACCTGGCAGGGTGGACGCAGTATTTT
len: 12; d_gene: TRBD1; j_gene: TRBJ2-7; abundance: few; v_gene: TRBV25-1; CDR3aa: CASSVRGHEQYF; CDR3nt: TGTGCCAGCAGTGTGAGGGGGCACGAGCAGTACTTC
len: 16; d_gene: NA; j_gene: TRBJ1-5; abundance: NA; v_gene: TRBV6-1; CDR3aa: CASSDGGRGGNQPQHF; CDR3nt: TGTGCCAGCAGTGATGGGGGTAGAGGAGGCAATCAGCCCCAGCATTTT
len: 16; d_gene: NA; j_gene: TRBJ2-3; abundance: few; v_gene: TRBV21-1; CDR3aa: CASSKVPSGSTDTQYF; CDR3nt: TGTGCCAGCAGCAAAGTTCCTAGCGGAAGCACAGATACGCAGTATTTT